This TCR beta chain was sequenced in a study of blood T cell repertoires in COVID-19. Study overall: The samples span acute and convalescent COVID-19 from the United States, Italy and Spain. The cDNA or gDNA used as material had been derived from T cells, B-cell-depleted T cells, or PBMCs.

There are 15 residues in the CDR3. Trimming removed 4 bases from V and 0 bases from J, with 10 bases in between. Germline CDR1 and CDR2: SGHRS and YFSETQ. In the study's own analysis: Reference gene primers were amplified, and this amplification served to estimate nucleated cell counts. Produced via immunoSEQ multiplex PCR; TCRdb's table is partial and in-frame only. The V and J calls and clone size come from that table; D and trimming were worked out from the DNA. The sample includes approximately 35,000 clones, around 90% seen only once; the top ten take about 14%. V and J are TRBV5-1 and TRBJ2-2; a weak D match, TRBD2 (5 bases). The sample comprised peripheral blood. The TCR comes from a man aged 60 to 75 with active COVID-19. The CDR3 here is CASSPAEANTGELFF. The CDR3 coding sequence is TGCGCCAGCAGCCCAGCGGAGGCGAACACCGGGGAGCTGTTTTTT.